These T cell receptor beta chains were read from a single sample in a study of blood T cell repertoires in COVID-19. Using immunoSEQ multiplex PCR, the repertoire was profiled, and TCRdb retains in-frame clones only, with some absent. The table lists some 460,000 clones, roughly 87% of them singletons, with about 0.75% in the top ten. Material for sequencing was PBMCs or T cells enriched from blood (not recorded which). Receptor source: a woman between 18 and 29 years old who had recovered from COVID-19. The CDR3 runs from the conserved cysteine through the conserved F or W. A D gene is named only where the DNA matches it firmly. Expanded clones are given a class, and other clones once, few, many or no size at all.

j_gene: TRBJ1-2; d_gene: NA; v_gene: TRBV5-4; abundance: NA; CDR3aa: CASSLDPTDSYGYTF; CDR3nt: TGTGCCAGCAGCTTGGACCCGACGGACTCCTATGGCTACACCTTC
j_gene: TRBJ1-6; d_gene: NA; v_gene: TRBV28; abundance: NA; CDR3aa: CASSPGGSYNSPLHF; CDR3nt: TGTGCCAGCAGTCCCGGGGGGTCCTATAATTCACCCCTCCACTTT
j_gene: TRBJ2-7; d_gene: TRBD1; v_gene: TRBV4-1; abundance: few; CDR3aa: CASRKTGASYEQYF; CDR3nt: TGCGCCAGCAGAAAGACAGGGGCCTCCTACGAGCAGTACTTC
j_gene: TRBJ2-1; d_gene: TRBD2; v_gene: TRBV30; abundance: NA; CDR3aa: CAWSGKRGGLSYNEQFF; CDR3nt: TGTGCCTGGAGTGGCAAGCGGGGGGGCCTATCCTACAATGAGCAGTTCTTC
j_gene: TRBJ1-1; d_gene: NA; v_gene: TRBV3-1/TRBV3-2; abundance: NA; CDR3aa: CASSHDRNTEAFF; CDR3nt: TGTGCCAGCAGCCACGACAGGAACACTGAAGCTTTCTTT
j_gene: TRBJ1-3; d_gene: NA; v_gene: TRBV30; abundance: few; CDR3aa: CAWSVRTAFSGNTIYF; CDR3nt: TGTGCCTGGAGTGTAAGAACAGCCTTCTCTGGAAACACCATATATTTT
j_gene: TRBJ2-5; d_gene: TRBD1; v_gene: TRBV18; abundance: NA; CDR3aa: CASSPPDRGTETQYF; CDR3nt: TGTGCCAGCTCACCACCGGACAGGGGCACGGAGACCCAGTACTTC
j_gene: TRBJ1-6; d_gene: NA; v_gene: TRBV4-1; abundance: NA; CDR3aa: CASSPVTLGLSYNSPLHF; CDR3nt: TGCGCCAGCAGCCCGGTCACCCTGGGGCTCTCCTATAATTCACCCCTCCACTTT
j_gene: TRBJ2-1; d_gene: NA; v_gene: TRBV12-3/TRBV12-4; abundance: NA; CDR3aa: CASSSENNEQFF; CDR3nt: TGTGCCAGCAGCTCCGAGAACAATGAGCAGTTCTTC
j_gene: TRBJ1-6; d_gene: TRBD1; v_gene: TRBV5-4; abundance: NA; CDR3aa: CASRSQGADSPLHF; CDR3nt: TGTGCCAGCAGGTCACAGGGGGCGGATTCACCCCTCCACTTT